This T cell receptor (beta chain) was identified in a study of control samples from healthy donors and cancer patients (TCRdb year 2020). Preparation of the library involved the immunoSEQ multiplex PCR assay. TCRdb holds this immuneACCESS table with in-frame rearrangements only. Some clones are missing; in checked studies, unresolved V genes explain under half, and the rest has no known cause. The sample yields 76,000 or so clones; roughly nine tenths were counted once. The ten largest make up around a tenth of the sample. V is shortened by 5 bases, J by 3 bases, and the region joining them spans 17 bases. In the germline V gene, CDR1 corresponds to MDHEN and CDR2 to SYDVKM. The CDR3 spans 15 residues, from the cysteine through the valine. Here the CDR3 DNA is all that survives: 45 bases in frame from base 1. About this clone: Its antigen is still unknown. Within one base of it there is no much larger clone, and no base qualities were kept.

This clonotype was obtained from a woman between 50 and 59 years old with colorectal cancer. Input material: PBMCs. The chain uses TRBV28 and TRBJ2-7, with the D gene call left open. The CDR3 amino acid sequence is: CASSSLFLGSYEQYV. The DNA sequence follows: TGTGCCAGCAGTAGCCTCTTTCTAGGAAGCTACGAGCAGTACGTC.